The 16 T cell receptor beta chains below come from one sample, sequenced in a study of cytomegalovirus exposure and HLA in healthy donors. 13 Jbeta primers and 60 Vbeta primers were used for the PCR. Sequenced by immunoSEQ multiplex PCR; TCRdb stores in-frame clones only, minus some. There are around 150,000 clones in the sample; around four fifths occur only once, and 2% to 3% lies in the top ten. What was sequenced was PBMCs. These TCRs come from a boy between 2 and 15 years old in good health and CMV-seronegative.

V is TRBV29-1 and J is TRBJ1-1, with 7 bases that match TRBD1. This CDR3 spans 12 amino acids. Losses at the gene ends were 5 bases for V and 6 bases for J; bases not matched to a gene: 6. Germline V lookup: CDR1 SQVTM, CDR2 ANQGSEA. Here the CDR3 reads CSVWPDRAEAFF. CDR3 nucleotide sequence: TGCAGCGTTTGGCCCGACAGGGCTGAAGCTTTCTTT.

This clone has just one count. The chain joins TRBV2 to TRBJ2-6; the match to TRBD1 covers 7 bases. Trimming took 5 bases from V and 3 from J; bases not matched to a gene: 7. CDR3 length: 16 residues. From germline, CDR1 is SNHLY and CDR2 FYNNEI. CDR3 sequence (DNA): TGTGCCAGCAGTATGGTCAGGGGGATTGGGGCCAACGTCCTGACTTTC. Protein: CASSMVRGIGANVLTF.

J is TRBJ2-5 and V is TRBV5-4; TRBD1 might be the D (6 bases). Trimming cost V 4 bases and J 5 bases, with 12 bases left between them. Germline values: CDR1 SGHNT, CDR2 YYREEE (reference sequence). The CDR3 length is 13 residues. The CDR3 sequence is CASSNRVRETQYF. As DNA, the CDR3 is TGTGCCAGCAGCAACAGGGTTCGGGAGACCCAGTACTTC.

This sequence joins TRBV28 and TRBJ2-7, with TRBD2 as a possible D gene (6 bases). Trimming shortened V by 2 bases and J by 0 bases, and 11 bases separated the two germline ends. Germline CDR1 is MDHEN and CDR2 is SYDVKM. This CDR3 spans 15 amino acids. CDR3 region: CASSLGVRGSYEQYF. CDR3 nucleotides: TGTGCCAGCAGTTTAGGGGTGCGGGGCTCCTACGAGCAGTACTTC.

This clone was seen a single time. The chain recombines TRBV12-5 with TRBJ1-5; the D gene is possibly TRBD1 (6 bases). Germline V gene sequence: CDR1 LGHNT, CDR2 FRNRAP. CDR3 size: 14 residues. The ends were cut back, 6 bases at V and 3 bases at J, with 12 bases in the middle. In DNA, the CDR3 is TGTGCTAGTGGACCAGGGGTTGCCAATCAGCCCCAGCATTTT. Protein: CASGPGVANQPQHF.

This clone appeared a single time. This chain connects TRBV7-9 to TRBJ2-5; D possibly corresponds to TRBD2 (5 bases). CDR1 SEHNR and CDR2 FQNEAQ come from the germline V gene (reference sequence). V lost 3 bases and J lost 5, with 22 bases in between. CDR3 length: 17 amino acids. The CDR3 DNA is TGTGCCAGCAGCTTCCGCTCGGGATTAGTGAATCGGGAGACCCAGTACTTC. Protein sequence: CASSFRSGLVNRETQYF.

In regard to this clone: Other DNA sequences in the sample encode the same CDR3. The CDR3 coding sequence is TGCGCCAGCAGCTTAGGACAGGGGGCGGCTGGAAACACCATATATTTT. Its protein product is CASSLGQGAAGNTIYF. The genes are TRBV5-1 and TRBJ1-3; TRBD1 aligns across 11 bases. Trimming at V came to 2 bases and at J to 2 bases, leaving 3 bases not matched to a gene. This CDR3 spans 16 amino acids. Germline V gene lookup returns CDR1 SGHRS and CDR2 YFSETQ. Full variable domain (outside the CDR3, taken from reference TRBV5-1 and TRBJ1-3): KAGVTQTPRYLIKTRGQQVTLSCSPISGHRSVSWYQQTPGQGLQFLFEYFSETQRNKGNFPGRFSGRQFSNSRSEMNVSTLELGDSALYLCASSLGQGAAGNTIYFGEGSWLTVV.

This chain connects TRBV12-1 to TRBJ2-5; no check of the table's D call, TRBD1, against the DNA was made. TRBV12-1 is reported as a pseudogene. CDR3 length: 15 amino acids. The CDR3 spells CASSSTDKGDETQYF. For the CDR3, the DNA is TGTGCCAGCAGCTCTACAGATAAGGGGGACGAGACCCAGTACTTC.

V gene TRBV12-5 combines with J gene TRBJ2-3; 7 nucleotides line up with TRBD1. The germline V gene encodes CDR1 LGHNT and CDR2 FRNRAP. The CDR3 has 14 residues. J gave up 1 base and V 7 bases, and 5 bases lay outside the gene matches. CDR3 in amino acids: CASAGQAGTDTQYF. CDR3 DNA sequence: TGTGCTAGTGCCGGACAGGCGGGCACAGATACGCAGTATTTT. The variable domain in full, with the rest retrieved from reference TRBV12-5 and TRBJ2-3, is DARVTQTPRHKVTEMGQEVTMRCQPILGHNTVFWYRQTMMQGLELLAYFRNRAPLDDSGMPKDRFSAEMPDATLATLKIQPSEPRDSAVYFCASAGQAGTDTQYFGPGTRLTVL.

The chain uses TRBV7-2 and TRBJ2-7; 9 nucleotides agree with TRBD1. V lost 3 bases to trimming and J lost 2 bases; unmatched junction nucleotides: 5. CDR1 is SGHTA, CDR2 FQGNSA, per germline. The CDR3 spans 15 residues. The CDR3 loop reads CASSLARTGAYEQYF. The CDR3 DNA is TGTGCCAGCAGCTTGGCGAGGACAGGGGCCTACGAGCAGTACTTC.

The rearrangement links TRBV7-9 to TRBJ2-3, with D perhaps TRBD1 (5 bases). Trimming pared 1 base from V and 1 base from J, leaving 15 bases between. The CDR3 contains 17 residues. Germline values: CDR1 SEHNR, CDR2 FQNEAQ (reference sequence). The CDR3 nucleotides are TGTGCCAGCAGCTTAGAATTGGGGCCTGGGGGCACAGATACGCAGTATTTT. Translated: CASSLELGPGGTDTQYF.

CDR3 nucleotides: TGTGCCAGCAGCTTACCCCCCGACAGGGCGTCCTACGAGCAGTACTTC. Translated: CASSLPPDRASYEQYF. This rearrangement joins TRBV13 to TRBJ2-7, with 7 bases aligning to TRBD1. Germline loops: CDR1 PRHDT, CDR2 FYEKMQ (reference sequence). Trimming removed 2 bases from V and 1 base from J; junction bases left unmatched: 8. The CDR3 loop spans 16 amino acids.

The J gene is TRBJ2-1, the V gene TRBV7-2; D not certain. The V gene's germline CDR1 is SGHTA and CDR2 FQGNSA. This CDR3 spans 18 amino acids. V was shortened by 2 bases and J by 1 base, with 18 bases between the two germline ends. The CDR3 DNA follows: TGTGCCAGCAGCTTACCCCAGGCAGGTCCTCCATCCTACAATGAGCAGTTCTTC. Amino acids: CASSLPQAGPPSYNEQFF.

In DNA form, the CDR3 reads TGTGCCAGCAGCCCAATGTCTATCTCTGGAAACACCATATATTTT. This translates into CASSPMSISGNTIYF. V and J are TRBV7-9 and TRBJ1-3; D gene unclear. V gave up 5 bases and J gave up 0 bases, with 11 bases separating them. CDR3 size: 15 residues. The germline gives CDR1 SEHNR, CDR2 FQNEAQ (reference sequence).

There are a few counts of this clone. The V and J genes are TRBV7-8 and TRBJ2-3; D is possibly TRBD1 (6 bases). Germline CDR1 is SGHVS and CDR2 is FQNEAQ. There are 14 residues in the CDR3. Deletions cut 3 bases from V and 2 bases from J, with 9 bases between. CDR3 amino acids: CASSFGQLTDTQYF. CDR3 in DNA: TGTGCCAGCAGCTTTGGACAGCTCACAGATACGCAGTATTTT.

DNA for the CDR3: TGTGCCAGCAGTTTTGGACAGGGGGCCGGGACGAACTATGGCTACACCTTC. Its protein is CASSFGQGAGTNYGYTF. This rearrangement joins TRBV2 to TRBJ1-2; TRBD1 matches 11 bases. The CDR3 is 17 amino acids. After removal of 5 bases from V and 2 bases from J, the junction contained 10 bases not matched to a gene. Germline-derived CDR1 and CDR2 are SNHLY and FYNNEI.